These T cell receptor beta chains were read from a single sample in a study of blood T cell repertoires in COVID-19. Profiled with immunoSEQ multiplex PCR; TCRdb holds only in-frame clones, not every one. The sample shows 140,000 to 150,000 clones, around 82% of them seen only once. The sequenced material came from peripheral blood. These receptor sequences come from a man aged 55 to 70 with active or convalescent COVID-19. The CDR3 runs from the conserved cysteine through the conserved F or W. D genes are given only for firm matches. Part of the rows lack a size; the others show once, few, many or a class for expanded clones.

CDR3 protein: CASSYSYGLAEFYEQYF
CDR3 DNA: TGTGCCAGCAGTTACTCGTACGGTCTAGCGGAATTCTACGAGCAGTACTTC
D gene: TRBD2
J gene: TRBJ2-7
clone size: NA
V gene: TRBV6-2/TRBV6-3

CDR3 protein: CASSSDSNSPLHF
CDR3 DNA: TGTGCCAGCAGTTCCGACAGTAATTCACCCCTCCACTTT
D gene: NA
J gene: TRBJ1-6
clone size: once
V gene: TRBV12-3/TRBV12-4

CDR3 protein: CASTLTGLNSYEQYF
CDR3 DNA: TGTGCCAGCACCCTGACAGGTCTTAACTCCTACGAGCAGTACTTC
D gene: NA
J gene: TRBJ2-7
clone size: NA
V gene: TRBV28

CDR3 protein: CASSYTASNEQFF
CDR3 DNA: TGTGCCAGCAGTTATACAGCTTCTAATGAGCAGTTCTTC
D gene: NA
J gene: TRBJ2-1
clone size: NA
V gene: TRBV6-5

CDR3 protein: CASGKLAGGDEQFF
CDR3 DNA: TGCGCCAGCGGCAAGCTAGCGGGAGGCGATGAGCAGTTCTTC
D gene: TRBD2
J gene: TRBJ2-1
clone size: few
V gene: TRBV5-1

CDR3 protein: CASSHTPPWNTIYF
CDR3 DNA: TGTGCCAGCAGCCATACTCCCCCCTGGAACACCATATATTTT
D gene: NA
J gene: TRBJ1-3
clone size: once
V gene: TRBV14

CDR3 protein: CASSEIAGVDTQYF
CDR3 DNA: TGTGCCAGCAGCGAAATTGCGGGTGTGGATACGCAGTATTTT
D gene: NA
J gene: TRBJ2-3
clone size: NA
V gene: TRBV9

CDR3 protein: CASSFLGLDYNEQFF
CDR3 DNA: TGTGCCAGCAGCTTTCTGGGACTAGATTACAATGAGCAGTTCTTC
D gene: TRBD2
J gene: TRBJ2-1
clone size: NA
V gene: TRBV7-2

CDR3 protein: CASSVFGEQFF
CDR3 DNA: TGTGCCAGCAGCGTCTTCGGTGAGCAGTTCTTC
D gene: NA
J gene: TRBJ2-1
clone size: NA
V gene: TRBV14

CDR3 protein: CASSEFVVLTF
CDR3 DNA: TGTGCCAGCAGTGAATTCGTAGTCCTGACTTTC
D gene: NA
J gene: TRBJ2-6
clone size: few
V gene: TRBV6-1